A single sample gave rise to the 24 T cell receptor beta chains below, sequenced in a study of cytomegalovirus exposure and HLA in healthy donors (dated by TCRdb to about 2017). The library came from the immunoSEQ multiplex PCR assay. For the multiplex PCR, a mixture combining 60 forward primers for TCR Vbeta segments and 13 reverse primers for TCR Jbeta segments was used. TCRdb limited this immuneACCESS table to in-frame rearrangements with V and J called. A share of clones is missing; checked studies link under half to unresolved V genes, and the rest is unexplained. This sample lists fewer than 250,000 clones; more than 60% were detected once. In total, the top ten clones hold 0.2% to 0.25% of the sample. The specimen sequenced was PBMCs. The receptors shown here come from a girl aged 2 to 9 in good health and CMV-seronegative.

The V gene is TRBV27, the J gene TRBJ1-1; 8 nucleotides agree with TRBD1. V shed 4 bases and J 2 bases; nucleotides not matched to a gene: 3. The CDR3 sequence is 14 residues long. Germline V lookup: CDR1 MNHEY, CDR2 SMNVEV (reference sequence). The CDR3 loop is CASSSRGRNTEAFF. In DNA, the CDR3 is TGTGCCAGCAGTTCCAGGGGGCGCAACACTGAAGCTTTCTTT.

This clone appeared a few times. The gene calls are TRBV6-1 and TRBJ1-1; D remains ambiguous. CDR3 length equals 14 residues. Germline loops: CDR1 MNHNS, CDR2 SASEGT. Trimming left V 1 base short and J 2 bases short, with 8 bases between. The CDR3 DNA reads TGTGCCAGCAGTGAAGTTGATAGAAACACTGAAGCTTTCTTT. As protein: CASSEVDRNTEAFF.

The chain employs TRBV7-2 and TRBJ2-7; 8 nucleotides line up with TRBD2. This CDR3 has 16 amino acids. From germline, CDR1 is SGHTA and CDR2 FQGNSA. Germline trimming cut 3 bases from V and 5 bases from J; bases unmatched to any gene: 12. CDR3 protein: CASSFSPGTRGDEQYF. The CDR3, as DNA: TGTGCCAGCAGCTTTAGCCCCGGGACTAGAGGCGACGAGCAGTACTTC.

The chain recombines TRBV7-3 with TRBJ1-1; D call uncertain. The ends were cut back, 3 bases at V and 0 bases at J, with 5 bases in the middle. Germline V gene sequence: CDR1 SGHTA, CDR2 FQGTGA. This CDR3 is built from 13 residues. CDR3 sequence: CASSFQLNTEAFF. CDR3 coding DNA: TGTGCCAGCAGCTTCCAATTGAACACTGAAGCTTTCTTT.

In DNA, the CDR3 is TGTGCCATCAGTGAGTATAGTAGGGGGCATTCGGGTACTGAAGCTTTCTTT. This codes for CAISEYSRGHSGTEAFF. This chain uses TRBV10-3 with TRBJ1-1; TRBD1 matches at 7 bases. This CDR3 spans 17 amino acids. V dropped 1 base and J dropped 5; count of bases not matched to a gene: 13. Germline CDR1 is ENHRY and CDR2 is SYGVKD.

The V gene is TRBV4-1, the J gene TRBJ2-2, with D hard to call. V gave up 4 bases and J gave up 4 bases, with 16 bases separating them. The CDR3 spans 16 residues. Germline values: CDR1 MGHRA, CDR2 YSYEKL. The CDR3 protein is CASSPSLVAGTGELFF. For the CDR3, the DNA is TGCGCCAGCAGCCCCAGTCTAGTAGCTGGCACCGGGGAGCTGTTTTTT.

V is TRBV7-9 and J is TRBJ1-1, with D uncertain. The germline gives CDR1 SEHNR, CDR2 FQNEAQ (reference sequence). The ends were cut back, 7 bases at V and 9 bases at J, with 12 bases in the middle. The CDR3 is 11 residues long. CDR3 sequence (DNA): TGTGCCAGCATTGGAACAGCAAAAGCTTTCTTT. Protein product: CASIGTAKAFF.

The rearrangement uses TRBV7-8 and TRBJ2-7, with 8 bases matching TRBD1. This CDR3 contains 15 residues. Per the germline V gene, CDR1 is SGHVS and CDR2 is FQNEAQ. V lost 5 bases to trimming and J lost 1 base; unmatched junction nucleotides: 7. Here the CDR3 reads CASSPRQGPSYEQYF. DNA of the CDR3: TGTGCCAGCAGCCCTCGACAGGGGCCGTCCTACGAGCAGTACTTC.

The chain carries TRBV29-1 and TRBJ1-5, with TRBD1 matching 9 bases. The ends lost 4 bases at V and 0 bases at J; junction bases unmatched: 19. Germline V gene lookup returns CDR1 SQVTM and CDR2 ANQGSEA. The CDR3 loop spans 20 amino acids. The CDR3 sequence is CSVVRWDGNRGRVSNQPQHF. For the CDR3, the DNA is TGCAGCGTTGTTAGATGGGACGGTAACAGGGGGCGAGTTAGCAATCAGCCCCAGCATTTT. The full variable domain, with the rest looked up from reference TRBV29-1 and TRBJ1-5, is SAVISQKPSRDICQRGTSLTIQCQVDSQVTMMFWYRQQPGQSLTLIATANQGSEATYESGFVIDKFPISRPNLTFSTLTVSNMSPEDSSIYLCSVVRWDGNRGRVSNQPQHFGDGTRLSIL.

The CDR3 DNA reads as TGTGCCAGCAGAATACAAGAGACCCAGTACTTC. This codes for CASRIQETQYF. The chain uses TRBV6-6 and TRBJ2-5; D uncertain. The CDR3 extends over 11 amino acids. Per the germline V gene, CDR1 is MNHNY and CDR2 is SVGAGI (reference sequence). V was trimmed by 6 bases and J by 2 bases, leaving 4 bases between them.

This clone appeared a single time. This rearrangement joins TRBV4-1 to TRBJ2-1; 7 bases agree with TRBD2. V was pared by 3 bases and J by 0 bases, with 11 bases of the junction left unmatched. CDR3 length equals 18 residues. CDR1 and CDR2 from the germline V gene are MGHRA and YSYEKL. The CDR3 loop is CASSHPGSSGHSYNEQFF. The CDR3, as DNA: TGCGCCAGCAGCCATCCGGGGTCTAGCGGTCACTCCTACAATGAGCAGTTCTTC.

The chain is built from TRBV7-9 and TRBJ2-3; 10 bases map to TRBD2. The ends lost 0 bases at V and 8 bases at J; junction bases unmatched: 8. The CDR3 is made up of 16 amino acids. CDR1 SEHNR and CDR2 FQNEAQ come from the germline V gene (reference sequence). CDR3 bases: TGTGCCAGCAGCTTAGCGCTAGCGGGAGCCGGGAGTACGCAGTATTTT. This translates into CASSLALAGAGSTQYF.

The rearrangement links TRBV27 to TRBJ2-2; tentative D call: TRBD2 (5 bases). Between the trimmed V and J ends, which lost 4 bases and 7 bases, there was a span of 10 bases. This CDR3 spans 13 amino acids. Germline CDR1 MNHEY, CDR2 SMNVEV (reference sequence). The CDR3 region is CASSSTEVGELFF. In DNA form, the CDR3 reads TGTGCCAGCAGTTCGACGGAGGTCGGGGAGCTGTTTTTT.

This clone has only one observation. The chain links TRBV10-2 to TRBJ2-7, with 7 nucleotides matching TRBD1. CDR3 length: 13 amino acids. Germline trimming cut 6 bases from V and 3 bases from J; bases unmatched to any gene: 5. Germline CDR1 reads WSHSY; CDR2 reads SAAADI. CDR3 nucleotide sequence: TGCGCCAGCAGCCCCGACAGGGTCTACGAGCAGTACTTC. Encoded protein: CASSPDRVYEQYF.

This sequence joins TRBV7-9 and TRBJ1-2; tentative D call: TRBD1 (6 bases). CDR1 is SEHNR and CDR2 is FQNEAQ in the germline V gene (reference sequence). V was shortened by 5 bases and J by 2 bases, with 15 bases between the two germline ends. There are 15 residues in the CDR3. The CDR3 DNA follows: TGTGCCAGCAGCGGGGGCGGATCCTCAAACTATGGCTACACCTTC. Translated: CASSGGGSSNYGYTF.

This rearrangement joins TRBV7-2 to TRBJ2-7, with 7 bases identical to TRBD1. The junction had 7 bases not matched to a gene; V was cut back by 0 bases and J by 2 bases. The germline CDR1 and CDR2 sequences are SGHTA and FQGNSA. CDR3 length: 16 amino acids. The CDR3, as DNA: TGTGCCAGCAGCTTAGCGTTGGGACAGAAGACCTACGAGCAGTACTTC. Translation gives CASSLALGQKTYEQYF.

V usage is TRBV7-2 and J usage is TRBJ1-5; TRBD1 matches at 10 bases. Germline values: CDR1 SGHTA, CDR2 FQGNSA. V trimming: 3 bases; J trimming: 3 bases; junction bases outside the gene matches: 5. The CDR3 has 16 residues. The CDR3 protein is CASSFPGQGSNQPQHF. In DNA form, the CDR3 reads TGTGCCAGCAGCTTCCCGGGACAGGGGTCCAATCAGCCCCAGCATTTT.

The chain carries TRBV4-1 and TRBJ1-4; a possible D gene is TRBD1 (5 bases). V was clipped by 1 base and J by 2 bases, with 20 bases between them. Germline CDR1 is MGHRA and CDR2 is YSYEKL. This CDR3 is 19 amino acids long. CDR3 in amino acids: CASSQAQYSGIDTNEKLFF. The CDR3 region has the DNA TGCGCCAGCAGCCAAGCCCAGTACTCAGGGATTGACACTAATGAAAAACTGTTTTTT.

J is TRBJ2-3 and V is TRBV5-1; tentatively, D is TRBD1 (6 bases). V dropped 4 bases and J dropped 2 bases, with 14 bases sitting between them. In germline, CDR1 is SGHRS, CDR2 YFSETQ. This CDR3 has 15 amino acids. The DNA of the CDR3 is TGCGCCAGCAGCCCAGAGACAGGACTCACAGATACGCAGTATTTT. The encoded protein is CASSPETGLTDTQYF. Looking up the rest from reference TRBV5-1 and TRBJ2-3 gives the full variable domain: KAGVTQTPRYLIKTRGQQVTLSCSPISGHRSVSWYQQTPGQGLQFLFEYFSETQRNKGNFPGRFSGRQFSNSRSEMNVSTLELGDSALYLCASSPETGLTDTQYFGPGTRLTVL.

This clone showed up just once. The junction departs from germline at one end; a sequencing error may be responsible. The chain uses TRBV25-1 and TRBJ1-1; D ambiguous. The CDR3 has 13 amino acids. CDR1 and CDR2 from the germline V gene are MGHDK and SYGVNS. The CDR3 sequence is CASSDTNGAEAFF. The DNA of the CDR3 is TGTGCCAGTAGTGATACTAATGGTGCTGAAGCTTTCTTT.

The chain uses TRBV7-6 and TRBJ1-6; 10 bases match TRBD1. With 5 bases clipped from V and 8 bases from J, the junction kept 3 bases outside the gene matches. The CDR3 length is 14 residues. The germline gives CDR1 SGHVS, CDR2 FNYEAQ. CDR3 residues: CASSNGQGDSPLHF. As DNA, the CDR3 is TGTGCCAGCAGCAACGGACAGGGGGATTCACCCCTCCACTTT.

The chain employs TRBV6-1 and TRBJ2-7, with D possibly being TRBD1 (6 bases). The CDR3 contains 13 residues. Germline-derived CDR1 and CDR2 are MNHNS and SASEGT. The V and J ends lost 5 bases and 4 bases respectively, with 12 bases between them. In DNA, the CDR3 is TGTGCCAGCAGTAGGGACACCCGATACGAGCAGTACTTC. It yields the protein CASSRDTRYEQYF.

The rearrangement joins TRBV4-2 to TRBJ2-7; 8 positions agree with TRBD2. The CDR3 extends over 17 amino acids. Germline V gene sequence: CDR1 LGHNA, CDR2 YNFKEQ. The trim removed 0 bases at V and 0 bases at J, leaving 7 bases unmatched. Here the CDR3 reads CASSQDITSGSSYEQYF. The CDR3 bases are TGTGCCAGCAGCCAAGACATCACTAGCGGCAGCTCCTACGAGCAGTACTTC.

The V and J genes are TRBV9 and TRBJ2-3; D is unresolved. Germline CDR1 SGDLS, CDR2 YYNGEE. Between the trimmed V and J ends, which lost 3 bases and 0 bases, there was a span of 8 bases. The CDR3 is made up of 14 amino acids. The CDR3 region has the DNA TGTGCCAGCAGCGCGAGACAAAGCACAGATACGCAGTATTTT. Its translation is CASSARQSTDTQYF.